Listed below are T cell receptor beta chains from one sample, sequenced in a study of circulating and synovial CD4+ cells in juvenile arthritis. The repertoire was sequenced with immunoSEQ multiplex PCR; TCRdb's copy has only in-frame clones and lacks some. Of about 33,000 clones listed, 90% to 95% are singletons. The specimen was CD4+ T cells from blood. The receptor source for this set is a human donor with juvenile idiopathic arthritis. CDR3s include the opening cysteine and the closing phenylalanine or tryptophan. The D gene is left open where the match is weak. Clone size is shown for a subset of rows, as once, few, many or a class of expanded clone.

j_call clone_size v_call d_call cdr3_aa cdr3_nt
TRBJ1-4 . TRBV7-2 TRBD1 CASSSWTGNEKLFF TGTGCCAGCAGCTCCTGGACAGGAAATGAAAAACTGTTTTTT
TRBJ1-3 few TRBV5-1 . CASSFGSGSGNTIYF TGCGCCAGCAGCTTTGGTTCAGGGTCTGGAAACACCATATATTTT
TRBJ1-1 . TRBV5-4 TRBD1 CASSLSAGGDTEAFF TGTGCCAGCAGCTTGTCGGCAGGGGGAGACACTGAAGCTTTCTTT
TRBJ1-3 few TRBV14 . CASSPQVFGNTIYF TGTGCCAGCAGCCCCCAGGTGTTTGGAAACACCATATATTTT
TRBJ1-6 . TRBV28 . CASSLSLRSYNSPLHF TGTGCCAGCAGTCTATCCCTGAGGTCCTATAATTCACCCCTCCACTTT
TRBJ1-1 . TRBV5-6 . CASSLGYRVRGTEAFF TGTGCCAGCAGCTTGGGATACAGGGTGCGGGGGACTGAAGCTTTCTTT
TRBJ1-3 once TRBV19 . CASRALDTGNTIYF TGTGCCAGCAGGGCGTTGGACACTGGAAACACCATATATTTT
TRBJ1-2 few TRBV7-9 . CASSPPGGGGSIGYTF TGTGCCAGCAGCCCCCCGGGTGGTGGGGGGTCGATTGGCTACACCTTC
TRBJ2-3 . TRBV4-2 TRBD2 CASSQDGTGGNTDTQYF TGTGCCAGCAGCCAAGATGGAACGGGAGGGAACACAGATACGCAGTATTTT
TRBJ2-7 . TRBV6-1 TRBD2 CASSAGDTGGPRLYEQYF TGTGCCAGCAGTGCTGGAGATACGGGAGGGCCGCGGTTGTACGAGCAGTACTTC
TRBJ2-5 . TRBV18 . CASSPSAGLQETQYF TGTGCCAGCTCACCATCCGCGGGCCTCCAAGAGACCCAGTACTTC
TRBJ2-1 once TRBV28 . CASSRAGGSYNEQFF TGTGCCAGCAGTCGGGCAGGAGGCTCCTACAATGAGCAGTTCTTC
TRBJ1-5 . TRBV5-1 . CASSPQPGGNQPQHF TGCGCCAGCAGCCCGCAGCCAGGGGGCAATCAGCCCCAGCATTTT
TRBJ1-2 . TRBV7-9 . CASSKTGLNYGYTF TGTGCCAGCAGCAAAACAGGATTAAACTATGGCTACACCTTC
TRBJ1-1 . TRBV4-1 TRBD1 CASSRPVAGGTEAFF TGCGCCAGCAGCCGCCCTGTGGCAGGGGGGACTGAAGCTTTCTTT
TRBJ2-7 . TRBV4-2 . CASSQEGGSYEQYF TGTGCCAGCAGCCAAGAAGGCGGGTCCTACGAGCAGTACTTC
TRBJ1-5 few TRBV16 TRBD1 CASRDSHQPQHF TGTGCCAGCCGGGACAGCCATCAGCCCCAGCATTTT
TRBJ1-6 . TRBV9 TRBD1 CASSVDGGTGPSPLHF TGTGCCAGCAGCGTAGATGGAGGGACAGGGCCTTCACCCCTCCACTTT
TRBJ1-2 . TRBV11-2 . CASSPPQGIIYGYTF TGTGCCAGCAGCCCGCCCCAGGGGATTATCTATGGCTACACCTTC
TRBJ2-1 once TRBV20-1 . CSARGAGEQFF TGCAGTGCTAGAGGGGCAGGCGAGCAGTTCTTC
TRBJ1-2 . TRBV28 . CASSSGTRYGYTF TGTGCCAGCAGTTCGGGGACAAGATATGGCTACACCTTC
TRBJ2-5 . TRBV28 TRBD1 CASNQGARTQYF TGTGCCAGCAACCAGGGGGCCAGGACCCAGTACTTC
TRBJ2-1 . TRBV5-1 . CASGLDPVYNEQFF TGCGCCAGCGGACTGGACCCAGTGTACAATGAGCAGTTCTTC
TRBJ1-1 few TRBV19 . CASRIRGPNTEAFF TGTGCCAGTAGGATCAGGGGTCCTAACACTGAAGCTTTCTTT
TRBJ2-3 . TRBV25-1 . CASSQTTIVTDTQYF TGTGCCAGCTCGCAGACGACAATCGTCACAGATACGCAGTATTTT
TRBJ2-4 . TRBV2 TRBD1 CASRQGAGKNIQYF TGTGCCAGCAGACAGGGGGCAGGCAAAAACATTCAGTACTTC
TRBJ2-7 . TRBV2 . CASSEGGGMSEQYF TGTGCCAGCAGTGAAGGGGGAGGTATGAGCGAGCAGTACTTC
TRBJ1-1 . TRBV9 . CASSVEPLAEAFF TGTGCCAGCAGCGTAGAGCCCTTGGCTGAAGCTTTCTTT
TRBJ2-7 . TRBV2 TRBD1 CANYGTGLTYEQYF TGTGCCAACTATGGGACAGGTCTAACCTACGAGCAGTACTTC
TRBJ1-2 . TRBV7-3 TRBD1 CASSSDRGYGYTF TGTGCCAGCAGCTCAGACAGGGGCTATGGCTACACCTTC
TRBJ1-1 once TRBV4-1 . CASSQDPTVNTEAFF TGCGCCAGCAGCCAAGATCCGACAGTGAACACTGAAGCTTTCTTT
TRBJ2-4 . TRBV7-2 . CASSLARLAKNIQYF TGTGCCAGCAGCTTAGCGAGGTTAGCCAAAAACATTCAGTACTTC
TRBJ2-1 . TRBV11-2 TRBD2 CASSYAIAGENEQFF TGTGCCAGCAGCTACGCCATTGCGGGGGAGAATGAGCAGTTCTTC
TRBJ2-7 . TRBV19 . CASRWGTKPYEQYF TGTGCCAGCCGATGGGGGACAAAACCTTACGAGCAGTACTTC
TRBJ1-2 . TRBV11-2 TRBD1 CASSPGTGGPYGYTF TGTGCCAGCAGCCCCGGGACAGGGGGCCCCTATGGCTACACCTTC
TRBJ2-7 . TRBV19 . CASSISSAHEQYF TGTGCCAGTAGTATATCTAGCGCCCACGAGCAGTACTTC
TRBJ1-2 . TRBV28 . CASSSGGQTLYGYTF TGTGCCAGCAGTTCCGGCGGACAGACACTCTATGGCTACACCTTC
TRBJ1-5 once TRBV28 TRBD1 CASSSGQGSNQPQHF TGTGCCAGCAGTTCCGGACAGGGAAGCAATCAGCCCCAGCATTTT
TRBJ2-5 . TRBV2 TRBD2 CASSDTSGSWETQYF TGTGCCAGCAGTGATACCAGCGGGAGCTGGGAGACCCAGTACTTC
TRBJ1-1 . TRBV18 . CASSRLGGGDTEAFF TGTGCCAGCTCACGGCTGGGGGGAGGGGACACTGAAGCTTTCTTT
TRBJ2-5 . TRBV7-2 . CASSFGTNLGETQYF TGTGCCAGCAGCTTCGGGACAAACCTTGGGGAGACCCAGTACTTC
TRBJ2-1 . TRBV7-2 TRBD2 CASSSPAKRGLGEQFF TGTGCCAGCAGTTCCCCAGCCAAGCGGGGATTAGGTGAGCAGTTCTTC
TRBJ1-1 . TRBV2 . CASSFEVSRTTEAFF TGTGCCAGCAGCTTCGAGGTAAGCCGAACGACTGAAGCTTTCTTT
TRBJ2-7 . TRBV28 . CASKTGTPYEQYF TGTGCCAGCAAGACCGGGACTCCTTACGAGCAGTACTTC
TRBJ1-2 . TRBV2 TRBD1 CASSGQGGSGYGYTF TGTGCCAGCAGTGGCCAAGGGGGCTCGGGGTATGGCTACACCTTC
TRBJ2-3 . TRBV5-1 TRBD2 CASMSGGPTDTQYF TGCGCCAGCATGAGCGGGGGGCCGACAGATACGCAGTATTTT
TRBJ1-1 . TRBV20-1 TRBD1 CSSGGRAEAFF TGCAGTTCAGGGGGAAGGGCTGAAGCTTTCTTT
TRBJ1-2 . TRBV4-2 . CASTPARGDYGYTF TGTGCCAGCACCCCGGCGCGGGGGGACTATGGCTACACCTTC
TRBJ2-3 . TRBV9 TRBD2 CASSTSGRASDTQYF TGTGCCAGCAGCACCAGCGGGAGGGCCTCAGATACGCAGTATTTT
TRBJ1-1 . TRBV28 . CASTSGQNTEAFF TGTGCCAGCACCTCGGGACAGAACACTGAAGCTTTCTTT
TRBJ2-2 . TRBV19 TRBD2 CASSTLGTKGPGELFF TGTGCCAGTAGTACTCTCGGGACTAAGGGCCCCGGGGAGCTGTTTTTT
TRBJ2-5 . TRBV4-3 TRBD1 CASSQDGQGMETQYF TGCGCCAGCAGCCAGGATGGACAGGGTATGGAGACCCAGTACTTC
TRBJ2-5 . TRBV10-1 TRBD1 CSQGASQETQYF TGCTCGCAGGGGGCGAGTCAAGAGACCCAGTACTTC
TRBJ2-3 . TRBV9 TRBD2 CASSPRTSGRTDTQYF TGTGCCAGCAGCCCCCGGACTAGCGGGAGGACAGATACGCAGTATTTT
TRBJ1-5 . TRBV7-9 . CASSLAGVAQPQHF TGTGCCAGCAGCTTGGCAGGGGTGGCTCAGCCCCAGCATTTT
TRBJ1-1 . TRBV27 . CASSPPARVAEAFF TGTGCCAGCAGTCCCCCCGCCAGGGTCGCTGAAGCTTTCTTT
TRBJ2-1 . TRBV5-4 TRBD1 CASSLGQGNFVEQFF TGTGCCAGCAGCCTGGGACAGGGGAATTTTGTTGAGCAGTTCTTC